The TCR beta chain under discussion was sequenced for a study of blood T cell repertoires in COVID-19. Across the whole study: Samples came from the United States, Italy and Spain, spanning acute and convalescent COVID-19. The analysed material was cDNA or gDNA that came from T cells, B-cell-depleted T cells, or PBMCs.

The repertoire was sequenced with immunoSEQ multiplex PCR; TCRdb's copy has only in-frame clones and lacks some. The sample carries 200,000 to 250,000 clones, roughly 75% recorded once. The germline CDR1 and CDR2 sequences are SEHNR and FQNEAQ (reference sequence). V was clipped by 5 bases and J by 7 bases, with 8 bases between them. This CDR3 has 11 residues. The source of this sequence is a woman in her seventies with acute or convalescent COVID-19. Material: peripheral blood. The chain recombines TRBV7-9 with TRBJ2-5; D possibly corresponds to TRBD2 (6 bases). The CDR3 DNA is TGTGCCAGCAGCACGGGGGTGACCCAGTACTTC. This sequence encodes CASSTGVTQYF.